These 11 T cell receptor beta chains originate from one sample sequenced in a study of cytomegalovirus exposure and HLA in healthy donors. The PCR used 60 Vbeta and 13 Jbeta primers. Generated by immunoSEQ multiplex PCR, the TCRdb table keeps only in-frame clones and is missing some. The sample contains 85,000 to 100,000 clones, 65% to 85% of which appear only once. The sample consisted of PBMCs. The receptor source for this set is a girl aged 2 to 9 in good health and CMV-seropositive.

This clone has just a few counts. This chain connects TRBV28 to TRBJ2-7, with TRBD1 matching 8 bases. V was clipped by 3 bases and J by 6 bases; unmatched bases: 4. The CDR3 contains 13 residues. The germline CDR1 and CDR2 sequences are MDHEN and SYDVKM. This CDR3 reads CASSFQGAREQYF. In DNA, the CDR3 is TGTGCCAGCAGTTTTCAGGGGGCGCGCGAGCAGTACTTC.

CDR3 protein: CSVEDEGKRGKLFF. The CDR3 nucleotides are TGCAGCGTTGAAGATGAGGGTAAAAGAGGAAAACTGTTTTTT. The V gene is TRBV29-1, the J gene TRBJ1-4; D not resolved. Trimming took 0 bases from V and 10 from J, leaving 15 bases between them. This CDR3 has 14 amino acids. The germline V gene has CDR1 SQVTM and CDR2 ANQGSEA.

V usage is TRBV4-1 and J usage is TRBJ2-4; D possibly corresponds to TRBD1 (6 bases). The V gene's germline CDR1 is MGHRA and CDR2 YSYEKL. The CDR3 covers 14 residues. Between the trimmed V and J ends, which lost 2 bases and 5 bases, there was a span of 10 bases. CDR3: CASSQLGAENIQYF. The CDR3 DNA reads TGCGCCAGCAGCCAACTGGGGGCCGAAAACATTCAGTACTTC.

The rearrangement links TRBV7-9 to TRBJ1-3; unclear D gene. This CDR3 is built from 16 residues. Deletions cut 2 bases from V and 4 bases from J, with 15 bases between. Germline assignment: CDR1 SEHNR and CDR2 FQNEAQ (reference sequence). CDR3 sequence: CASSLFLSRVGNTIYF. Here the CDR3 DNA reads TGTGCCAGCAGCTTATTTCTAAGCCGTGTCGGAAACACCATATATTTT.

The CDR3 coding sequence is TGCAGCGTTGCACGAGGGAAAGAGACCCAGTACTTC. It specifies CSVARGKETQYF. V usage is TRBV29-1 and J usage is TRBJ2-5; perhaps TRBD2 as D (5 bases). Germline V CDR1 and CDR2: SQVTM, ANQGSEA. This CDR3 comprises 12 residues. Trimming pared 4 bases from V and 3 bases from J, leaving 9 bases between. Looking up the rest from reference TRBV29-1 and TRBJ2-5 gives the full variable domain: SAVISQKPSRDICQRGTSLTIQCQVDSQVTMMFWYRQQPGQSLTLIATANQGSEATYESGFVIDKFPISRPNLTFSTLTVSNMSPEDSSIYLCSVARGKETQYFGPGTRLLVL.

The genes are TRBV5-1 and TRBJ2-7, with 12 bases aligning to TRBD1. The CDR3 is 15 residues long. V was pared by 4 bases and J by 2 bases, with 4 bases of the junction left unmatched. CDR1 is SGHRS, CDR2 YFSETQ, per germline. The CDR3 region has the DNA TGCGCCAGCAGCGGCCGGGACAGGGGGCCCTACGAGCAGTACTTC. This translates into CASSGRDRGPYEQYF.

This clone has a single count. The chain uses TRBV7-6 and TRBJ2-1; 11 nucleotides line up with TRBD2. V shed 5 bases, J shed 2 bases, and the junction held 17 bases outside the gene matches. Germline lookup yields CDR1 SGHVS and CDR2 FNYEAQ. CDR3 size: 20 residues. CDR3 protein: CASSPWGGVPGLAAYNEQFF. DNA of the CDR3: TGTGCCAGCAGCCCTTGGGGCGGTGTCCCGGGACTAGCGGCCTACAATGAGCAGTTCTTC.

This clone appeared a few times. The chain uses TRBV28 and TRBJ1-1, with 9 bases fitting TRBD1. V was pared by 4 bases and J by 11 bases, with 11 bases of the junction left unmatched. The CDR3 spans 14 residues. The germline V gene has CDR1 MDHEN and CDR2 SYDVKM. Written as DNA, the CDR3 is TGTGCCAGCAGTTCAGGACAGGGGCCAGGAGGGGCTTTCTTT. Translation: CASSSGQGPGGAFF.

The chain is built from TRBV6-5 and TRBJ2-2; D may be TRBD2 (5 bases). Germline loops: CDR1 MNHEY, CDR2 SVGAGI. V dropped 6 bases and J dropped 1 base, with 12 bases sitting between them. The CDR3 totals 15 residues. This CDR3 reads CASRAGGMNTGELFF. The CDR3 coding sequence is TGTGCCAGCAGGGCGGGTGGGATGAACACCGGGGAGCTGTTTTTT.

There are a few counts of this clone. The chain employs TRBV7-8 and TRBJ1-4, with TRBD1 identical over 8 bases. The V and J ends lost 1 base and 6 bases, in that order; junction bases with no gene match: 7. The CDR3 spans 16 residues. CDR1 is SGHVS and CDR2 is FQNEAQ in the germline V gene. The DNA of the CDR3 is TGTGCCAGCAGCTTAGACTCAGGGGGCCTCGATGAAAAACTGTTTTTT. Protein sequence: CASSLDSGGLDEKLFF.

The chain uses TRBV4-1 and TRBJ2-4, with D perhaps TRBD2 (6 bases). Trimming left V 1 base short and J 0 bases short, with 13 bases between. Germline loops: CDR1 MGHRA, CDR2 YSYEKL. This CDR3 is 17 amino acids long. CDR3 DNA sequence: TGCGCCAGCAGCCAAGTCGGGACTGCGCTAGCCAAAAACATTCAGTACTTC. Translated: CASSQVGTALAKNIQYF.